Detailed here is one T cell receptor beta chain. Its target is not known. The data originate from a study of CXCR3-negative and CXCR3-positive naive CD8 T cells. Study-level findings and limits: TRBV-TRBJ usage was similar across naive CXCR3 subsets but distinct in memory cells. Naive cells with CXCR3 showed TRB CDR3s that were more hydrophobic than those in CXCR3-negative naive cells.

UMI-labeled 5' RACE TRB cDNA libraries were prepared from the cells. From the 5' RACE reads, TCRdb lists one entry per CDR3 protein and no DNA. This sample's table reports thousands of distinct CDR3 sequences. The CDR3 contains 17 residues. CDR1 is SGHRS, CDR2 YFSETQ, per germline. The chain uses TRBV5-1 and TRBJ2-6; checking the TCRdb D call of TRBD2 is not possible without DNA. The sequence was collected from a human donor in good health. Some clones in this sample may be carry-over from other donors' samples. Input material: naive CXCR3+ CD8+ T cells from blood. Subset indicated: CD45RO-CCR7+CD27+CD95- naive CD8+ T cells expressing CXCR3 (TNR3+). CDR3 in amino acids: CASSASRGGVGANVLTF.